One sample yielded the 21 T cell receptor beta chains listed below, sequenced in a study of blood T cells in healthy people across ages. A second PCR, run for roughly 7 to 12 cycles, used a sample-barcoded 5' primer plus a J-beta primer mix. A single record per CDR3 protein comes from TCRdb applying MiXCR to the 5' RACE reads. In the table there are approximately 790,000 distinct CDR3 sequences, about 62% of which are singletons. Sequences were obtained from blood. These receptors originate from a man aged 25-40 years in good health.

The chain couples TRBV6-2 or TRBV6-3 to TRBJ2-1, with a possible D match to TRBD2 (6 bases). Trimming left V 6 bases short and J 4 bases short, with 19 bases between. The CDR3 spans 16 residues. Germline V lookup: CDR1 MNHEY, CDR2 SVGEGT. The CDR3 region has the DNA TGTGCCAGCAGCTACCCCTTGGACTACTCGTACAATGAGCAGTTCTTC. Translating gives CASSYPLDYSYNEQFF.

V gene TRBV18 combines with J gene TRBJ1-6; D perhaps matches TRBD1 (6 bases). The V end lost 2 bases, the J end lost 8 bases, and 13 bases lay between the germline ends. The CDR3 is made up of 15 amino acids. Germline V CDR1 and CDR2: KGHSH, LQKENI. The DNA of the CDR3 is TGTGCCAGCTCACCATCAAGGGGGGTAGATTCACCCCTCCACTTT. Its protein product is CASSPSRGVDSPLHF.

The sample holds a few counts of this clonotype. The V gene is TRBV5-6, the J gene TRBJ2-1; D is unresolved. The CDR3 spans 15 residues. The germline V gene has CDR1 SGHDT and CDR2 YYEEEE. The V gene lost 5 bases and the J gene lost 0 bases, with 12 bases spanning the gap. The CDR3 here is CASSGLESSYNEQFF. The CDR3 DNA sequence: TGTGCCAGCAGTGGGCTGGAGAGCTCCTACAATGAGCAGTTCTTC.

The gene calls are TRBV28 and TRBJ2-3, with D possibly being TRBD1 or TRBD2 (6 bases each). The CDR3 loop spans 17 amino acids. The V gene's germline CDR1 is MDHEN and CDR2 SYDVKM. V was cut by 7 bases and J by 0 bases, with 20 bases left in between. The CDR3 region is CASTGGAQRTSTDTQYF. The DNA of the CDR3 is TGTGCCAGCACCGGGGGCGCTCAGAGGACTAGCACAGATACGCAGTATTTT.

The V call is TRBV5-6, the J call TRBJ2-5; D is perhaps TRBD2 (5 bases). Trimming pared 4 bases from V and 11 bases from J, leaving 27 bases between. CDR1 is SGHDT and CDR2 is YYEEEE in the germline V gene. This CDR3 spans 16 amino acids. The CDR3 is CASSPIRQEWIREQYF. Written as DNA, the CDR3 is TGTGCCAGCAGCCCCATCCGGCAGGAGTGGATAAGGGAGCAGTACTTC.

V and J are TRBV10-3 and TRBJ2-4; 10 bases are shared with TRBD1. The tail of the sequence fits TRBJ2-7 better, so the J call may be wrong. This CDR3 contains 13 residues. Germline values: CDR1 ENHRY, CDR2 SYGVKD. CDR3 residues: CAISRTGGDEQYF. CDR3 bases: TGTGCCATCAGCCGGACAGGGGGTGACGAGCAGTACTTC.

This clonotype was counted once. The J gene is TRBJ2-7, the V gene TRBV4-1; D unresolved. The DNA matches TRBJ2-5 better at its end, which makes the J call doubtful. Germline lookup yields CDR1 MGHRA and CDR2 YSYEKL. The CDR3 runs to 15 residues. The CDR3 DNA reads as TGCGCCAGCAGCCAAGATATACAGTACGGTGAGACCCAGTACTTC. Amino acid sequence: CASSQDIQYGETQYF.

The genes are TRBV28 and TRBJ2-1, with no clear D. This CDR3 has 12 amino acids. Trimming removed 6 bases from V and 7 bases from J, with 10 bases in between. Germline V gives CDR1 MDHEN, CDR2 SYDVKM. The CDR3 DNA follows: TGTGCCAGCAGGACCGTTCTGAATGAGCAGTTCTTC. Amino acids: CASRTVLNEQFF.

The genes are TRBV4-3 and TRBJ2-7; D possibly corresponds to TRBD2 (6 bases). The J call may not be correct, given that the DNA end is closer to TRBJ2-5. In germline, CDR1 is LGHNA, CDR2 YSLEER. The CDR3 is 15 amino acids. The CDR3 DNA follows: TGCGCCAGCAGCGCGGGGACTCCAAGGGGAGAGACCCAGTACTTC. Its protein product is CASSAGTPRGETQYF.

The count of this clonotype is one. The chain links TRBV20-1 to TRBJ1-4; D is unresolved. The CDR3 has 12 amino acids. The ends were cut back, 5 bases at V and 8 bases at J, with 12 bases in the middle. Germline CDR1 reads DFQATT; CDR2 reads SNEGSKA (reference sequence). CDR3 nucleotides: TGCAGTGCTTTTAAGCCTGGGGAAAAACTGTTTTTT. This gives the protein CSAFKPGEKLFF.

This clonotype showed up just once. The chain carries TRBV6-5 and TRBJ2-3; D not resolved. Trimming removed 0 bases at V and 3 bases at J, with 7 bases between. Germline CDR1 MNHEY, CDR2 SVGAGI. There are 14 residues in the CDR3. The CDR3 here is CASSYSALTDTQYF. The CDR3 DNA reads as TGTGCCAGCAGTTACTCCGCCCTAACAGATACGCAGTATTTT.

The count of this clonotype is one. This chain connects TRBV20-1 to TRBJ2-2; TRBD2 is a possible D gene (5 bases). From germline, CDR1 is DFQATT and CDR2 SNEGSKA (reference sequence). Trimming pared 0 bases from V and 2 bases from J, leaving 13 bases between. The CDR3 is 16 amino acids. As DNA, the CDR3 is TGCAGTGCTAGAGATGGTGGAGGAACTAACACCGGGGAGCTGTTTTTT. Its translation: CSARDGGGTNTGELFF.

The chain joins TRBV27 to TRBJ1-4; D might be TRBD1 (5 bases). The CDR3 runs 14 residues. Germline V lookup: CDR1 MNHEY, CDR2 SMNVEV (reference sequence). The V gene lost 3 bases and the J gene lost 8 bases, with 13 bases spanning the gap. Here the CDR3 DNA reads TGTGCCAGCAGTTTCCGCAGGGTAGGCGAAAAACTGTTTTTT. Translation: CASSFRRVGEKLFF.

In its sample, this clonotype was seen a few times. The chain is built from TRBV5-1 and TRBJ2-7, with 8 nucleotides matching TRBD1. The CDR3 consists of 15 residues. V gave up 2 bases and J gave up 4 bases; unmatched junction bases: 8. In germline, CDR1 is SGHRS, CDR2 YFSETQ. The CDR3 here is CASSLADRERYEQYF. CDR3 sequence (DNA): TGCGCCAGCAGCTTAGCGGACAGGGAAAGATACGAGCAGTACTTC.

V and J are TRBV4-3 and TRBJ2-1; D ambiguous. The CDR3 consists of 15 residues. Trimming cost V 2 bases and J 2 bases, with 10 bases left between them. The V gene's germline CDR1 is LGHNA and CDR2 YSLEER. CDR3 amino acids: CASSQSGSPYNEQFF. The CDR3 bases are TGCGCCAGCAGCCAATCGGGCAGTCCCTACAATGAGCAGTTCTTC.

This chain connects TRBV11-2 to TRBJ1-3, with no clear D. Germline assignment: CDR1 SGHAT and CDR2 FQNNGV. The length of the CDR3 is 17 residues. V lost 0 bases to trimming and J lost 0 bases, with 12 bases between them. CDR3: CASSLDILVFSGNTIYF. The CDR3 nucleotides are TGTGCCAGCAGCTTAGATATCCTAGTATTCTCTGGAAACACCATATATTTT.

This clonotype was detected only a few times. This chain's CDR3 is CASSYSGLQGVYEQYF. In DNA form, the CDR3 reads TGTGCCAGCAGTTACTCGGGTCTACAGGGGGTCTACGAGCAGTACTTC. This rearrangement joins TRBV6-5 to TRBJ2-7; 8 bases are a match to TRBD1. The CDR3 consists of 16 residues. With 0 bases clipped from V and 3 bases from J, the junction kept 7 bases outside the gene matches. Germline loops: CDR1 MNHEY, CDR2 SVGAGI.

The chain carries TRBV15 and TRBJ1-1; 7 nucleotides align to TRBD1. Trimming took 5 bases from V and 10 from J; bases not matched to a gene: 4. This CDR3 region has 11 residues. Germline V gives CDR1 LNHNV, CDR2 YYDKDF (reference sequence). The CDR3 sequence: CATSSRGGAFF. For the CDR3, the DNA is TGTGCCACCAGCTCCAGGGGGGGAGCTTTCTTT. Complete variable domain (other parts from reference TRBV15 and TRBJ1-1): DAMVIQNPRYQVTQFGKPVTLSCSQTLNHNVMYWYQQKSSQAPKLLFHYYDKDFNNEADTPDNFQSRRPNTSFCFLDIRSPGLGDTAMYLCATSSRGGAFFGQGTRLTVV.

CDR3 bases: TGTGCCAGCAGTTTATCCCTAGCGGGACCCTACGAGCAGTACTTC. This codes for CASSLSLAGPYEQYF. J is TRBJ2-7 and V is TRBV28; 9 nucleotides line up with TRBD2. This CDR3 has 15 residues. Germline assignment: CDR1 MDHEN and CDR2 SYDVKM. Trimming took 1 base from V and 2 from J; bases not matched to a gene: 3.

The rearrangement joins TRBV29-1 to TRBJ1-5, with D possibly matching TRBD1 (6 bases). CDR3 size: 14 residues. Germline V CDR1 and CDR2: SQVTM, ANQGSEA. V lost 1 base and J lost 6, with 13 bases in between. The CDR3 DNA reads TGCAGCGTTGAAGTTGGGGGGGGCGGTCAGCCCCAGCATTTT. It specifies CSVEVGGGGQPQHF.

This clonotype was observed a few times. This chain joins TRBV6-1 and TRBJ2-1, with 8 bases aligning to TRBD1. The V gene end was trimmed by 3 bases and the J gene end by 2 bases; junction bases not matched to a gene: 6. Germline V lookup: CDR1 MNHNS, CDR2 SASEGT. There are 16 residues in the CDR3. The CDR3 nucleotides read TGTGCCAGCAGTGAGTACGGGACAGGTCCCTACAATGAGCAGTTCTTC. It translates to CASSEYGTGPYNEQFF.